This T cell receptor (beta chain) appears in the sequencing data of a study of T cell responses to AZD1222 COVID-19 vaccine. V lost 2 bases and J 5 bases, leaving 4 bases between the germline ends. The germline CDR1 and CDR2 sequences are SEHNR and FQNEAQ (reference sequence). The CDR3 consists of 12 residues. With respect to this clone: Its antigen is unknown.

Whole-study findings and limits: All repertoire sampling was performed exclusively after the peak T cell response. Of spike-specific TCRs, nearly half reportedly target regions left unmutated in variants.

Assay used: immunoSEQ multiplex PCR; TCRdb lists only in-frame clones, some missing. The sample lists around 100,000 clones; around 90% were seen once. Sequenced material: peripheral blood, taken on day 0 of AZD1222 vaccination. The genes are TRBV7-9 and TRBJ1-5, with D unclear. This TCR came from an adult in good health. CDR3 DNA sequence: TGTGCCAGCAGCTTATTGGATCAGCCCCAGCATTTT. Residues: CASSLLDQPQHF.